This section outlines one TCR beta chain sequence together with its context. Assay: immunoSEQ multiplex PCR; the TCRdb copy retains only in-frame clones and omits some. The data show about 130,000 clones, roughly 84% seen once. This record comes from a study of T cell responses to AZD1222 COVID-19 vaccine. Germline-derived CDR1 and CDR2 are MNHNS and SASEGT. CDR3 length: 17 amino acids. The V gene end was trimmed by 2 bases and the J gene end by 7 bases; junction bases not matched to a gene: 8. The TCR was taken from an adult in good health. Material: peripheral blood, obtained on day 0 of AZD1222 vaccination. The chain couples TRBV6-1 to TRBJ1-6; TRBD1 matches at 10 bases. CDR3 coding DNA: TGTGCCAGCAGTGAATCCCGGACAGGGGGAGGGAATTCACCCCTCCACTTT. It specifies CASSESRTGGGNSPLHF.